This TCR beta chain was sequenced for a study of OX40 agonist ivuxolimab in advanced cancers. The J segment lost 3 bases and the V segment lost 2 bases, leaving 3 bases of the junction unmatched. This CDR3 spans 15 amino acids. The germline V gene encodes CDR1 SGHRS and CDR2 YFSETQ. Produced via immunoSEQ multiplex PCR; TCRdb's table is partial and in-frame only. Counted here are 45,000 to 65,000 clones, about nine tenths occurring once; the ten biggest clones make up 6.9%. This sample comprised CD4+ or CD8+ T cells sorted from blood, obtained in a trial of the OX40 agonist ivuxolimab. The chain uses TRBV5-1 and TRBJ2-1, with 9 bases matching TRBD1. The TCR originated in an adult with an advanced solid tumor such as melanoma, head and neck, liver or kidney cancer. CDR3 nucleotide sequence: TGCGCCAGCAGCTTAACAGGGGGCGACTACAATGAGCAGTTCTTC. This codes for CASSLTGGDYNEQFF.